The 24 T cell receptor beta chains listed next were all sequenced from one sample in a study of blood T cells in healthy people across ages. Then a second PCR, running roughly 7 to 11 cycles, was carried out with a sample-barcoded 5' primer and a J-beta primer mix. TCRdb re-analysed the 5' RACE reads in MiXCR, keeping a single row per CDR3 protein. Here the sample spans 1.5 million to 2 million distinct CDR3 sequences, 49% being singletons. The sequenced sample was blood. Every receptor here comes from a woman aged 40-49 years in good health.

The rearrangement uses TRBV29-1 and TRBJ2-5; 9 positions match TRBD1. The germline V gene encodes CDR1 SQVTM and CDR2 ANQGSEA. V gave up 3 bases and J gave up 4 bases; unmatched junction bases: 9. The CDR3 has 15 residues. The CDR3 is CSVDGRQGVRETQYF. CDR3 DNA sequence: TGCAGCGTTGACGGTCGACAGGGGGTACGAGAGACCCAGTACTTC.

The chain employs TRBV5-1 and TRBJ2-7, with 8 positions matching TRBD1. The CDR3 runs to 15 residues. Trimming cost V 0 bases and J 2 bases; bases outside gene matches: 4. Germline loops: CDR1 SGHRS, CDR2 YFSETQ. The CDR3: CASSLVQGATYEQYF. CDR3 nucleotide sequence: TGCGCCAGCAGCTTGGTTCAGGGGGCGACCTACGAGCAGTACTTC.

This chain uses TRBV29-1 with TRBJ1-6; TRBD1 agrees at 10 bases. The CDR3 totals 14 residues. With V trimmed by 7 bases and J by 7 bases, 7 bases remained unmatched. Germline V gene data show CDR1 as SQVTM and CDR2 as ANQGSEA. For the CDR3, the DNA is TGCAGCGCCTCGACAGGGGGCGTAAATTCACCCCTCCACTTT. Protein sequence: CSASTGGVNSPLHF.

J is TRBJ2-1 and V is TRBV6-2 or TRBV6-3; tentatively, D is TRBD2 (6 bases). Germline loops: CDR1 MNHEY, CDR2 SVGEGT. V lost 6 bases and J lost 5, with 23 bases in between. The CDR3 spans 17 residues. The CDR3 coding sequence is TGTGCCAGCAGACGCATGGGAGGACATGGATTCAACAATGAGCAGTTCTTC. This translates into CASRRMGGHGFNNEQFF.

This clonotype occurred once. The V call is TRBV28, the J call TRBJ2-1; no clear D gene. Germline lookup yields CDR1 MDHEN and CDR2 SYDVKM. V lost 3 bases to trimming and J lost 5 bases, with 11 bases between them. The CDR3 spans 14 residues. The CDR3 sequence is CASSLTYADNEQFF. CDR3 DNA: TGTGCCAGCAGTTTGACATATGCGGACAATGAGCAGTTCTTC.

This clonotype has a handful of counts. J is TRBJ2-5 and V is TRBV9; D is perhaps TRBD1 (7 bases). The V gene lost 6 bases and the J gene lost 3 bases, with 15 bases spanning the gap. CDR3 length: 14 residues. Germline CDR1 and CDR2: SGDLS and YYNGEE. The CDR3 here is CASTGGGGEETQYF. The CDR3 coding sequence is TGTGCCAGCACCGGAGGAGGGGGCGAAGAGACCCAGTACTTC. Using reference TRBV9 and TRBJ2-5 for the parts outside the CDR3, the full variable domain is DSGVTQTPKHLITATGQRVTLRCSPRSGDLSVYWYQQSLDQGLQFLIQYYNGEERAKGNILERFSAQQFPDLHSELNLSSLELGDSALYFCASTGGGGEETQYFGPGTRLLVL.

For this clonotype: One junction end does not reproduce the germline sequence, and a read error may be involved. V gene TRBV7-2 combines with J gene TRBJ2-2; D might be TRBD1 (6 bases). The CDR3 is 18 residues long. The germline V gene encodes CDR1 SGHTA and CDR2 FQGNSA. CDR3 in amino acids: CASSVALIPGQNTGELFF. The CDR3 DNA follows: TGTGCCAGCAGCGTAGCCCTAATACCGGGACAGAACACCGGGGAGCTGTTTTTT.

J is TRBJ2-7 and V is TRBV27, with 7 bases aligning to TRBD1. The CDR3 runs to 15 residues. Germline-derived CDR1 and CDR2 are MNHEY and SMNVEV (reference sequence). The V segment lost 5 bases and the J segment 4 bases; nucleotides outside the gene matches: 11. The CDR3 is CASSPQGVAPYEQYF. In DNA form, the CDR3 reads TGTGCCAGCAGTCCCCAGGGGGTCGCACCGTACGAGCAGTACTTC.

This clonotype is a singleton in its sample. The V and J genes are TRBV6-2 or TRBV6-3 and TRBJ2-2, with a possible D match to TRBD1 (5 bases). Trimming left V 5 bases short and J 5 bases short, with 15 bases between. The CDR3 spans 15 residues. Germline CDR1 is MNHEY and CDR2 is SVGEGT. The CDR3 sequence: CASSKPSKGTGELFF. The CDR3 nucleotides read TGTGCCAGCAGTAAACCTTCCAAGGGGACCGGGGAGCTGTTTTTT.

The CDR3 DNA follows: TGTGCCAGCAGTTACGTTCACAGCACAGATACGCAGTATTTT. This codes for CASSYVHSTDTQYF. The rearrangement uses TRBV6-5 and TRBJ2-3; D uncertain. Trimming left V 2 bases short and J 0 bases short, with 6 bases between. CDR1 is MNHEY, CDR2 SVGAGI, per germline. The CDR3 covers 14 residues.

The chain couples TRBV6-6 to TRBJ2-3; D call uncertain. CDR1 and CDR2 (germline): MNHNY, SVGAGI (reference sequence). Between the trimmed V and J ends, which lost 2 bases and 5 bases, there was a span of 8 bases. The CDR3 spans 13 residues. The CDR3 is CASSYEERDTQYF. The DNA for the CDR3 is TGTGCCAGCAGTTACGAAGAGAGAGATACGCAGTATTTT.

This chain connects TRBV5-1 to TRBJ2-3, with D uncertain. Germline CDR1 and CDR2: SGHRS and YFSETQ. Trimming shortened V by 5 bases and J by 2 bases, and 6 bases separated the two germline ends. The CDR3 spans 12 residues. CDR3 sequence: CASRHYTDTQYF. The CDR3 nucleotides are TGCGCCAGCAGACACTACACAGATACGCAGTATTTT.

The chain uses TRBV12-3 or TRBV12-4 and TRBJ1-2, with no clear D. V lost 5 bases, J lost 4 bases, and 17 bases lay in between. The CDR3 covers 15 residues. This CDR3 is CASSLGRALVYGYTF. CDR3 sequence (DNA): TGTGCCAGCAGTCTCGGAAGGGCGCTCGTCTATGGCTACACCTTC.

This clonotype showed up just a few times. The chain has TRBV3-1 and TRBJ2-3; the match to TRBD2 covers 8 bases. The V and J ends lost 0 bases and 2 bases, in that order; junction bases with no gene match: 4. CDR3 length: 16 residues. From germline, CDR1 is LGHDT and CDR2 YNNKEL (reference sequence). The CDR3 here is CASSQDQRGSTDTQYF. The CDR3 DNA reads TGTGCCAGCAGCCAAGACCAGCGGGGGTCCACAGATACGCAGTATTTT.

A remark on this clonotype: This clone may be a read error of a much larger clone one base away. V usage is TRBV4-3 and J usage is TRBJ2-5, with D perhaps matching TRBD1 or TRBD2 (7 bases each). Germline-derived CDR1 and CDR2 are LGHNA and YSLEER. This CDR3 region has 12 residues. The CDR3, as DNA: TGCGCCGGCAGCCAAGGGAGGGACAGACAGTACTTC. It encodes CAGSQGRDRQYF.

This clonotype came up a few times. This chain joins TRBV29-1 and TRBJ2-5; 7 bases fit TRBD1. V lost 8 bases to trimming and J lost 5 bases; unmatched junction nucleotides: 5. Germline V gene data show CDR1 as SQVTM and CDR2 as ANQGSEA. The CDR3 extends over 11 amino acids. CDR3 region: CSLYRGETQYF. The CDR3 DNA is TGCAGCTTATACAGGGGCGAGACCCAGTACTTC.

The chain is built from TRBV12-3 or TRBV12-4 and TRBJ2-7; D might be TRBD1 or TRBD2, each matching 5 bases. V lost 6 bases to trimming and J lost 7 bases, with 25 bases between them. The CDR3 contains 16 residues. CDR3 protein: CASSQTVEGPYNEQYF. The CDR3 DNA reads as TGTGCCAGCAGCCAGACGGTTGAGGGGCCGTACAATGAGCAGTACTTC.

The chain combines TRBV25-1 with TRBJ1-4; no clear D gene. Germline V gene sequence: CDR1 MGHDK, CDR2 SYGVNS. V was clipped by 3 bases and J by 8 bases, with 10 bases between them. The CDR3 loop spans 13 amino acids. This chain's CDR3 is CASSDRYLEKLFF. The CDR3 nucleotides read TGTGCCAGCAGTGACAGGTATCTCGAAAAACTGTTTTTT.

In its sample, this clonotype was seen a few times. The chain is built from TRBV4-1 and TRBJ2-6, with a tentative D call TRBD1 (5 bases). Germline V gene lookup returns CDR1 MGHRA and CDR2 YSYEKL. The CDR3 extends over 16 amino acids. V was shortened by 1 base and J by 2 bases, with 9 bases between the two germline ends. CDR3 region: CASSQGEGAGANVLTF. The CDR3 DNA reads as TGCGCCAGCAGCCAAGGGGAAGGGGCTGGGGCCAACGTCCTGACTTTC.

J is TRBJ2-3 and V is TRBV28; a weak D match, TRBD1 (5 bases). V was cut by 6 bases and J by 13 bases, with 23 bases left in between. Germline V gene sequence: CDR1 MDHEN, CDR2 SYDVKM. This CDR3 is 14 amino acids long. In DNA form, the CDR3 reads TGTGCCAGCAGCCCTCGGGCAGGGAATATCTTAGAGTATTTT. This translates into CASSPRAGNILEYF.

The chain couples TRBV7-2 to TRBJ2-4; 8 nucleotides match TRBD2. The CDR3 runs 17 residues. Germline V lookup: CDR1 SGHTA, CDR2 FQGNSA. V lost 1 base to trimming and J lost 5 bases; unmatched junction nucleotides: 10. The CDR3 sequence is CASSLVMWRGVENIQYF. CDR3 bases: TGTGCCAGCAGCTTAGTTATGTGGCGGGGGGTTGAAAACATTCAGTACTTC.

The V call is TRBV25-1, the J call TRBJ1-4; a weak D match, TRBD1 (6 bases). There are 14 residues in the CDR3. The germline V and J ends were trimmed by 8 bases and 8 bases, with 18 bases remaining between them. Looked up from germline, CDR1 is MGHDK and CDR2 is SYGVNS. The CDR3 loop is CASQHRDWGEKLFF. The DNA of the CDR3 is TGTGCCAGCCAACACAGGGATTGGGGGGAAAAACTGTTTTTT.

The sample holds many counts of this clonotype. V is TRBV7-2 and J is TRBJ2-1; TRBD2 agrees at 11 bases. The CDR3 is 16 amino acids. Germline V lookup: CDR1 SGHTA, CDR2 FQGNSA. V lost 4 bases to trimming and J lost 6 bases; unmatched junction nucleotides: 8. The CDR3: CASSWGVGLAGNEQFF. CDR3 nucleotides: TGTGCCAGCAGCTGGGGGGTCGGACTAGCGGGCAATGAGCAGTTCTTC.

This clonotype is a singleton in its sample. At one end, the junction sequence differs from germline, possibly due to a read error. The genes are TRBV7-9 and TRBJ2-3; D unresolved. CDR3 length equals 14 residues. CDR1 SEHNR and CDR2 FQNEAQ come from the germline V gene (reference sequence). The DNA of the CDR3 is TGTGCCGGCAGCGCTCAACCCGGTTTAGATACGCAGTATTTT. It yields the protein CAGSAQPGLDTQYF. Together with reference TRBV7-9 and TRBJ2-3, the CDR3 gives the full variable domain: DTGVSQNPRHKITKRGQNVTFRCDPISEHNRLYWYRQTLGQGPEFLTYFQNEAQLEKSRLLSDRFSAERPKGSFSTLEIQRTEQGDSAMYLCAGSAQPGLDTQYFGPGTRLTVL.